This T cell receptor beta chain stems from a study of T cells after yellow fever vaccination. The overall study: The study sorted EM, EMRA, CM and Tscm memory subsets by CD3, CD45RA, CCR7 and CD95.

Using its own MiXCR run on the 5' RACE reads, TCRdb lists one record per CDR3 protein. This table has around 13,000 distinct CDR3 sequences, approximately 4.9% appearing once. Study conclusions and caveats: Within FACS-sorted repertoires, abundant clonotypes contaminating from the bulk population could be present. Post-booster reappearance was seen for most primary-vaccination clones (about 96% CD4, 85% to 90% CD8).

Per the germline V gene, CDR1 is SGHRS and CDR2 is YFSETQ. The CDR3 is 13 amino acids. The V end was cut by 2 bases, the J end by 3 bases, with 8 bases between. This clonotype appeared many times. The sequencing used PBMCs, either bulk or a sorted T-cell subset (CD4+, CD8+, memory, or dextramer-sorted; not recorded which), collected 45 days after the yellow fever booster vaccination. The chain couples TRBV5-1 to TRBJ2-5; D gene uncertain. The receptor comes from a young man who received the YFV17D yellow fever vaccine. CDR3: CASSFLTEETQYF. The CDR3 DNA is TGCGCCAGCAGCTTCTTAACGGAAGAGACCCAGTACTTC.